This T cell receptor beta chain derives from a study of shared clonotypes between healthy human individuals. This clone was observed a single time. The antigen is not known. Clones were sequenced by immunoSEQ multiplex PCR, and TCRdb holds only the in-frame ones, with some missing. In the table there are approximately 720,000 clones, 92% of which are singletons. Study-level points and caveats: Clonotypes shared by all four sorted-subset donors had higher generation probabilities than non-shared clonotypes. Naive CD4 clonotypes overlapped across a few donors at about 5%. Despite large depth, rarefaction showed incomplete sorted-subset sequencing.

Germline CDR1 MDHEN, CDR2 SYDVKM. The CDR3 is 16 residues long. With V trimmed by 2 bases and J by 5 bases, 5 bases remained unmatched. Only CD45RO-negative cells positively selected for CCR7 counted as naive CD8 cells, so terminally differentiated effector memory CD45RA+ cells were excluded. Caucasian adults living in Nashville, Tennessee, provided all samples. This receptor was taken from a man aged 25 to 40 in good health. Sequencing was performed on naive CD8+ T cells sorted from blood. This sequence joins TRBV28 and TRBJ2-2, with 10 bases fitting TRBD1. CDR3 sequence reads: CASSLTLDRGTGELFF. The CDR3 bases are TGTGCCAGCAGTTTAACGTTGGACAGGGGGACCGGGGAGCTGTTTTTT.